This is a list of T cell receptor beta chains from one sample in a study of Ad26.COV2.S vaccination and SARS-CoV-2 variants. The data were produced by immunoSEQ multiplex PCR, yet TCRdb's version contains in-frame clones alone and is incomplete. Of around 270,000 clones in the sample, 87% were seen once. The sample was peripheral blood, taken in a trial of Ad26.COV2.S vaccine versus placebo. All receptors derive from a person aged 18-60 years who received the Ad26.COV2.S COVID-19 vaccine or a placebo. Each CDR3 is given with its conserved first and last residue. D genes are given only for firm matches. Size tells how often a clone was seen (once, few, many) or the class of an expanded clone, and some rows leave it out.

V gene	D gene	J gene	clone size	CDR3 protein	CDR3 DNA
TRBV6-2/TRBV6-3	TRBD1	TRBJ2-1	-	CASSTRQGANNEQFF	TGTGCCAGCAGTACCAGACAGGGGGCCAACAATGAGCAGTTCTTC
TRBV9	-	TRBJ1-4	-	CASSVSPGAEKLFF	TGTGCCAGCAGCGTATCCCCAGGGGCAGAAAAACTGTTTTTT
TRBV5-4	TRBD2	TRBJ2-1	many	CASSSAGTSGGLSSYNEQFF	TGTGCCAGCAGCAGCGCCGGGACTAGCGGGGGGCTTAGCTCCTACAATGAGCAGTTCTTC
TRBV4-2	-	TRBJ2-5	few	CASSQGWTVSDQETQYF	TGTGCCAGCAGCCAAGGATGGACGGTATCGGACCAAGAGACCCAGTACTTC
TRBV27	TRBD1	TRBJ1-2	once	CASSLGTGGTYGYTF	TGTGCCAGCAGTTTGGGGACAGGGGGCACCTATGGCTACACCTTC
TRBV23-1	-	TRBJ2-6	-	CASSQSGKDARSSGANVLTF	TGCGCCAGCAGTCAATCTGGAAAGGATGCCCGGAGTTCTGGGGCCAACGTCCTGACTTTC
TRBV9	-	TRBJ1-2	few	CASSVGGMAWDYGYTF	TGTGCCAGCAGCGTAGGAGGGATGGCGTGGGACTATGGCTACACCTTC
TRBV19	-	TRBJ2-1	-	CASTIGRTPYNEQFF	TGTGCCAGTACGATCGGCAGAACTCCCTACAATGAGCAGTTCTTC
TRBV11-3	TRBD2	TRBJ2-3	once	CASSPGLADTDTQYF	TGTGCCAGCAGCCCGGGACTAGCGGACACAGATACGCAGTATTTT
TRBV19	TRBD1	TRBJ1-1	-	CATRQGSTEAFF	TGTGCCACCCGACAGGGTAGCACTGAAGCTTTCTTT
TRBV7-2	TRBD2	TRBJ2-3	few	CASSFRLAGTDTQYF	TGTGCCAGCAGCTTCCGACTAGCGGGAACAGATACGCAGTATTTT
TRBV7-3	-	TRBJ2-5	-	CASSLGGGVQETQYF	TGTGCCAGCAGCTTGGGCGGGGGCGTTCAAGAGACCCAGTACTTC
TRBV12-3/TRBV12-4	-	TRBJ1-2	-	CASSLNRAYGYTF	TGTGCCAGCAGTTTGAACAGGGCTTATGGCTACACCTTC
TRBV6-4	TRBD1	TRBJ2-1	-	CASRQGARSNEQFF	TGTGCCAGCAGACAGGGGGCACGGTCTAATGAGCAGTTCTTC